This T cell receptor (beta chain) emerged from a study of cytotoxic CD8 clonotypes in ibrutinib-treated CLL. Note on this clone: What it binds is unknown.

Study results and caveats: The study found clonality rose at ibrutinib response, then fell toward baseline at progression. T-cell clonality at baseline went above that of age-matched healthy donors and rose and fell with circulating CD8+ T-cell counts.

Germline values: CDR1 LNHDA, CDR2 SQIVND (reference sequence). The CDR3 consists of 16 residues. Losses at the gene ends were 5 bases for V and 4 bases for J; bases not matched to a gene: 10. Sequencing was performed with immunoSEQ multiplex PCR; in TCRdb, only in-frame clones are kept and a portion is missing. In the table there are 100,000 to 150,000 clones, 70% to 90% of which are singletons. Frozen-stored PBMCs produced approximately 1.9 micrograms of genomic DNA for TCR beta libraries. J is TRBJ2-1 and V is TRBV19; 8 bases line up with TRBD1. The source of this sequence is a human donor with chronic lymphocytic leukemia. The input for sequencing was PBMCs, taken after 24 months of ibrutinib treatment. In nucleotides, the CDR3 is TGTGCCAGTAGTTTGGCCGGGACAGGTGGATACAATGAGCAGTTCTTC. This encodes CASSLAGTGGYNEQFF.